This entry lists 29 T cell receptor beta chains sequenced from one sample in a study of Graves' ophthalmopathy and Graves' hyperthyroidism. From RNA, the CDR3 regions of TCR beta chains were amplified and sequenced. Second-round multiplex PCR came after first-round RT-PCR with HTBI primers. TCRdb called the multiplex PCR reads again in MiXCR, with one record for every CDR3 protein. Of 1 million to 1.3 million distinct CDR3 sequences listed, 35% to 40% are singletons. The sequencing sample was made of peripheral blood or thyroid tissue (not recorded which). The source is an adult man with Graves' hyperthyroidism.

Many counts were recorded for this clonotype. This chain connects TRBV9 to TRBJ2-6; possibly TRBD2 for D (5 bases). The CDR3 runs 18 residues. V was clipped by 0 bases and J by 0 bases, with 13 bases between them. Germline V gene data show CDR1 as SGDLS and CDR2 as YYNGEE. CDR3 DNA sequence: TGTGCCAGCAGCGTAGCATGGGAGAGGATCTCTGGGGCCAACGTCCTGACTTTC. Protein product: CASSVAWERISGANVLTF.

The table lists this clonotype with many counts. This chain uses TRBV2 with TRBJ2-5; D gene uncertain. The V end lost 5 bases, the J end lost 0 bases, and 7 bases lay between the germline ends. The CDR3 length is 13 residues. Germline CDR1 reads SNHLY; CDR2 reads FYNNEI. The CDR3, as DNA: TGTGCCAGCAGTTCAAGGTACCAAGAGACCCAGTACTTC. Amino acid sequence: CASSSRYQETQYF. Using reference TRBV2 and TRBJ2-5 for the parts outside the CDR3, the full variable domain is EPEVTQTPSHQVTQMGQEVILRCVPISNHLYFYWYRQILGQKVEFLVSFYNNEISEKSEIFDDQFSVERPDGSNFTLKIRSTKLEDSAMYFCASSSRYQETQYFGPGTRLLVL.

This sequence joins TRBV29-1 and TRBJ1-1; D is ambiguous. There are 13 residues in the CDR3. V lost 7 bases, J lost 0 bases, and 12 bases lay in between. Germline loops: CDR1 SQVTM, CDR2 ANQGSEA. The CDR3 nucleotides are TGCAGCGCTAGATACGGGATGAACACTGAAGCTTTCTTT. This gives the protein CSARYGMNTEAFF.

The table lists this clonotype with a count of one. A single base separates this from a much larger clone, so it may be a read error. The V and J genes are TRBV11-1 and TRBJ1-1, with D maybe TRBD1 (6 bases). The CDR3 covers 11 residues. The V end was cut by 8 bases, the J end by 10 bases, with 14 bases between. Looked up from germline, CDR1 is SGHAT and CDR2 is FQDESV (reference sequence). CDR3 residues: CASGQEGGAFF. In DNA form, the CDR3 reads TGTGCCAGCGGCCAAGAGGGGGGAGCTTTCTTT.

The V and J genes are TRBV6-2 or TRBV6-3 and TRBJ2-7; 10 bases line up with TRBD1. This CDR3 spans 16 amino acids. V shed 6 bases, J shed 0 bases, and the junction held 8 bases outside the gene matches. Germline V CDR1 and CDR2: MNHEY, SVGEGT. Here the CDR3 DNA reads TGTGCCAGCAGCGTAACCGGGACAGGGGACTCCTACGAGCAGTACTTC. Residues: CASSVTGTGDSYEQYF.

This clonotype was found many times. CDR3 sequence: CASSEWMKGYTF. The CDR3 DNA sequence: TGCGCCAGCAGCGAGTGGATGAAAGGCTACACCTTC. The gene calls are TRBV5-1 and TRBJ1-2, with D hard to call. Germline values: CDR1 SGHRS, CDR2 YFSETQ. The CDR3 sequence is 12 residues long. With 4 bases removed from V and 8 bases from J, the gap between germline ends came to 12 bases.

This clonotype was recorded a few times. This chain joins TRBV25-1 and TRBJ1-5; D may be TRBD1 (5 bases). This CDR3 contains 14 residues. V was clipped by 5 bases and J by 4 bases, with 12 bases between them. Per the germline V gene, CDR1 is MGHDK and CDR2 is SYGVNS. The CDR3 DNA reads TGTGCCAGCAGTTGGTCCGGACAAAATCAGCCCCAGCATTTT. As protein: CASSWSGQNQPQHF.

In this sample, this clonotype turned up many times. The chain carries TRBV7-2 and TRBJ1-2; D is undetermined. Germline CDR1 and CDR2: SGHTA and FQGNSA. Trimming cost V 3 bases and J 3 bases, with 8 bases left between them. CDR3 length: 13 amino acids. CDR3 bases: TGTGCCAGCAGCTTGGCCTGGGACTATGGCTACACCTTC. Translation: CASSLAWDYGYTF.

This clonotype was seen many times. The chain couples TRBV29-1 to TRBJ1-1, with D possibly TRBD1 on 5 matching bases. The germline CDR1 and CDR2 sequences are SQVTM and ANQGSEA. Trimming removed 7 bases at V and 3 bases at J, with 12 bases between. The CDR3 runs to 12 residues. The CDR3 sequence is CSGMRGDTEAFF. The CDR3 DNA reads TGCAGCGGTATGAGGGGCGACACTGAAGCTTTCTTT.

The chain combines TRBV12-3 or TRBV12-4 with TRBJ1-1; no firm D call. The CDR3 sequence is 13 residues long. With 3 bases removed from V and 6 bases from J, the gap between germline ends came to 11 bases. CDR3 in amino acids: CASSLVGSAEAFF. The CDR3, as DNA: TGTGCCAGCAGTTTGGTGGGGAGCGCTGAAGCTTTCTTT.

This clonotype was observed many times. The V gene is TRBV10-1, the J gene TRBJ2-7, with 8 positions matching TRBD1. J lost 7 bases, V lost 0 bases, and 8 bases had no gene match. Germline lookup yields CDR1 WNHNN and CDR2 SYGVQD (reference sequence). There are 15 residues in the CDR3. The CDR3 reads CASSESQTGVQEQYF. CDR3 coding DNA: TGCGCCAGCAGTGAGTCCCAGACAGGGGTGCAAGAGCAGTACTTC.

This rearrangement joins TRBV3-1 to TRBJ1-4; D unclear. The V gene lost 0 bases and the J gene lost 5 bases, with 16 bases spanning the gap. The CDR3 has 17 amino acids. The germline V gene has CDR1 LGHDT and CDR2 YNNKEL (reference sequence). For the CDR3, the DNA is TGTGCCAGCAGCCAAGATACCCCTAGTGGCGTGAATGAAAAACTGTTTTTT. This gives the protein CASSQDTPSGVNEKLFF.

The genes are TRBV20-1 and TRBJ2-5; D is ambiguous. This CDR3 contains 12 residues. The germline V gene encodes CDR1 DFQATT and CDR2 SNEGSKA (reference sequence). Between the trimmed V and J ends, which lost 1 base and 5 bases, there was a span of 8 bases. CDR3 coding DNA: TGCAGTGCTAGAGCCGGCCATGAGACCCAGTACTTC. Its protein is CSARAGHETQYF.

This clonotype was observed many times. In nucleotides, the CDR3 is TGCAGCGTTTTAAAAAGAAGCCAAGAGACCCAGTACTTC. Translating gives CSVLKRSQETQYF. The chain uses TRBV29-1 and TRBJ2-5; no reliable D call. CDR3 length equals 13 residues. Trimming shortened V by 5 bases and J by 1 base, and 11 bases separated the two germline ends. CDR1 SQVTM and CDR2 ANQGSEA come from the germline V gene.

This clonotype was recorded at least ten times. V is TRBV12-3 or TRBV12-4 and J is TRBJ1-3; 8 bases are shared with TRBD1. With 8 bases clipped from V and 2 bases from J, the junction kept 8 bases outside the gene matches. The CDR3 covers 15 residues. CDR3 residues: CASVREDRAGNTIYF. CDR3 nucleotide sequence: TGTGCCAGCGTAAGAGAGGACAGGGCTGGAAACACCATATATTTT.

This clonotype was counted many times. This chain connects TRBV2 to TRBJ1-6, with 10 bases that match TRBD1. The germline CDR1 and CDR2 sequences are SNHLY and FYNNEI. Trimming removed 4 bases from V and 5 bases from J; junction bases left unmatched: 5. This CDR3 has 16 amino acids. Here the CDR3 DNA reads TGTGCCAGCAGTGCCGGGACAGGGGCGAATAATTCACCCCTCCACTTT. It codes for CASSAGTGANNSPLHF. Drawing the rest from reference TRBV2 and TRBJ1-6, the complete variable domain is EPEVTQTPSHQVTQMGQEVILRCVPISNHLYFYWYRQILGQKVEFLVSFYNNEISEKSEIFDDQFSVERPDGSNFTLKIRSTKLEDSAMYFCASSAGTGANNSPLHFGNGTRLTVT.

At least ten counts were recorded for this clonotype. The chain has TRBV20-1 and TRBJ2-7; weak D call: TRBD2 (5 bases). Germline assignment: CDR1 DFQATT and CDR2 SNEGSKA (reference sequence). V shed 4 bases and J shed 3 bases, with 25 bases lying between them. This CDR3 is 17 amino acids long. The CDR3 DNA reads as TGCAGTGCTACACACAGTGGACTCATAAATAGAAGCTACGAGCAGTACTTC. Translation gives CSATHSGLINRSYEQYF.

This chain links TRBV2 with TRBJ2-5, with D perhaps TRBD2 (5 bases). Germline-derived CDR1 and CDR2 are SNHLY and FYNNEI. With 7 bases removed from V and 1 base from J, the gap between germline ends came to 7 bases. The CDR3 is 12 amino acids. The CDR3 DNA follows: TGTGCCAGCAACGGGGTCCAAGAGACCCAGTACTTC. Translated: CASNGVQETQYF.

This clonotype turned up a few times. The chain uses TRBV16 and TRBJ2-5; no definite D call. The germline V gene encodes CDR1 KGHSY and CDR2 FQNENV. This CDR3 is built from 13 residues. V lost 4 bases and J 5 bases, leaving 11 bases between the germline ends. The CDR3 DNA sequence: TGTGCCAGCAGCCCCGATCCTCGGGAGACCCAGTACTTC. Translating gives CASSPDPRETQYF.

CDR3 sequence: CASGGRVGAGELFF. The CDR3 region has the DNA TGTGCCAGCGGGGGGAGGGTAGGGGCCGGGGAGCTGTTTTTT. The gene calls are TRBV9 and TRBJ2-2; 7 bases are a match to TRBD2. With V trimmed by 7 bases and J by 6 bases, 9 bases remained unmatched. Germline lookup yields CDR1 SGDLS and CDR2 YYNGEE. The CDR3 has 14 amino acids.

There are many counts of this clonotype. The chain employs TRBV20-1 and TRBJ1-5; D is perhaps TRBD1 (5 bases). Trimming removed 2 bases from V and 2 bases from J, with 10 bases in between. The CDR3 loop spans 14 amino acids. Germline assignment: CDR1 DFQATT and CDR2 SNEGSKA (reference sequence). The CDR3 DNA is TGCAGTGCTAGAACCACAGGAGGCAATCAGCCCCAGCATTTT. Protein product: CSARTTGGNQPQHF.

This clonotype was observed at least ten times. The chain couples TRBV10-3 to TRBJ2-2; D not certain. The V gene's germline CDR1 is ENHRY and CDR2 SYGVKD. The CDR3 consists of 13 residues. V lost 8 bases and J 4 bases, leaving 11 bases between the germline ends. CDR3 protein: CAILSVATGELFF. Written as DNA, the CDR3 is TGTGCCATCTTATCCGTTGCCACCGGGGAGCTGTTTTTT.

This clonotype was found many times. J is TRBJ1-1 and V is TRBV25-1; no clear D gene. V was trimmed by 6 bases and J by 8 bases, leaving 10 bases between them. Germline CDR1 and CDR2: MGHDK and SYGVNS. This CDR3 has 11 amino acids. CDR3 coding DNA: TGTGCCAGCAGAGAGGTGGGGGAAGCTTTCTTT. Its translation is CASREVGEAFF.

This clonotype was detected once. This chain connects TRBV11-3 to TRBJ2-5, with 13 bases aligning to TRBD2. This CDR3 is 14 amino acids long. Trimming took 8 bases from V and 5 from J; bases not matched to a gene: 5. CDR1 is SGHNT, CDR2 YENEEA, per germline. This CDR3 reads CASRTSGGEETQYF. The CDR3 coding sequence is TGTGCCAGCCGGACTAGCGGGGGCGAGGAGACCCAGTACTTC.

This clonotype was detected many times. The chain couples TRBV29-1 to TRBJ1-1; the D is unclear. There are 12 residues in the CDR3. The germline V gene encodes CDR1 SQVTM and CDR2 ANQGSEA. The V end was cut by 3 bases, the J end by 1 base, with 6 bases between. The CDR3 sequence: CSVELQNTEAFF. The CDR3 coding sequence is TGCAGCGTTGAGCTACAGAACACTGAAGCTTTCTTT.

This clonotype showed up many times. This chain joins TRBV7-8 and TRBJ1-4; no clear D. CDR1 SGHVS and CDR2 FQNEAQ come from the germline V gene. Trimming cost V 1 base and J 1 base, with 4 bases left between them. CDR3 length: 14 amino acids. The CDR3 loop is CASSLELTNEKLFF. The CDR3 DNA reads TGTGCCAGCAGCTTAGAGTTAACTAATGAAAAACTGTTTTTT.

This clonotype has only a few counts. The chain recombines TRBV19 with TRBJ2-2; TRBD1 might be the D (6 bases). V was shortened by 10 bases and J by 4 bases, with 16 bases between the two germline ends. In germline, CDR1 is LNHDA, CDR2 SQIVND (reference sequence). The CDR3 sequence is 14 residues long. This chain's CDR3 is CATRLGAGTGELFF. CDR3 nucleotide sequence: TGTGCCACCCGGCTGGGGGCGGGCACCGGGGAGCTGTTTTTT. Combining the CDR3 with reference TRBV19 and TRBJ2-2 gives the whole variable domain DGGITQSPKYLFRKEGQNVTLSCEQNLNHDAMYWYRQDPGQGLRLIYYSQIVNDFQKGDIAEGYSVSREKKESFPLTVTSAQKNPTAFYLCATRLGAGTGELFFGEGSRLTVL.

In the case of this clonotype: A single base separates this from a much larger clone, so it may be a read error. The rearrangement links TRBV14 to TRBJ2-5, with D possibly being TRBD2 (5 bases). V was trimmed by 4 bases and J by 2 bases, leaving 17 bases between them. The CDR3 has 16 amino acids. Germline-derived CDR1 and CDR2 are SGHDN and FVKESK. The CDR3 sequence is CASSRDRRRGQETQYF. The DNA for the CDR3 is TGTGCCAGCAGCCGAGATCGGCGGCGCGGGCAAGAGACCCAGTACTTC.

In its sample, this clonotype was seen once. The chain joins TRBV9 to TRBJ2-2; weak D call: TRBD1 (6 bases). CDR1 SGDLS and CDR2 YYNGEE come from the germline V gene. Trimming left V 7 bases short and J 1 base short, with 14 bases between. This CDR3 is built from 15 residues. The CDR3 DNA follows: TGTGCCAGCGCATCCGGGACACGGAACACCGGGGAGCTGTTTTTT. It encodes CASASGTRNTGELFF. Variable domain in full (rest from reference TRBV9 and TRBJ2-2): DSGVTQTPKHLITATGQRVTLRCSPRSGDLSVYWYQQSLDQGLQFLIQYYNGEERAKGNILERFSAQQFPDLHSELNLSSLELGDSALYFCASASGTRNTGELFFGEGSRLTVL.